The clone carrying this T cell receptor beta chain was detected only once. These data belong to a study of CD8 T cells in Susac syndrome. Turning to the study itself: Sequenced Susac syndrome patients included more than five with clinically active disease and fewer than 10 in remission.

RNA was extracted with the RNeasy kit, and a quantity of about 0.5 to 1 ug was reverse transcribed using random hexamers. It was immunoSEQ multiplex PCR that amplified TCR beta CDR3 across 54 Vbeta and 13 Jbeta. TCRdb itself ran the immunoSEQ multiplex PCR reads through MiXCR, one entry per CDR3 protein. Among around 130,000 distinct CDR3 sequences listed, about 94% were seen once. Trimming shortened V by 1 base and J by 5 bases, and 17 bases separated the two germline ends. Germline assignment: CDR1 DFQATT and CDR2 SNEGSKA (reference sequence). There are 16 residues in the CDR3. The chain carries TRBV20-1 and TRBJ2-2, with D perhaps being TRBD1 or TRBD2 (7 bases each). Sequencing was performed on CD8+ T cells from PBMCs. This TCR was recovered from a human donor with Susac syndrome. CDR3 coding DNA: TGCAGTGCTAGAGCCCCAGGGGGGGCAGGGACCGGGGAGCTGTTTTTT. Protein product: CSARAPGGAGTGELFF.